This entry concerns a single T cell receptor beta chain. What it binds is not known. The data are from a study of CD8+CD57+ T cells in acquired aplastic anemia. Study overall: When averaged, DNA from sorted CD4+ and CD8+ cells came to around 3 ug.

This CDR3 comprises 16 residues. The V end was cut by 6 bases, the J end by 9 bases, with 27 bases between. In germline, CDR1 is SGDLS, CDR2 YYNGEE. Study outcomes and limitations: Common to patients and controls were approximately 30 CD8+ CDR3 sequences.

Genomic DNA served as template for TCR beta VDJ and CDR3 profiling. TCRdb re-called the reads through MiXCR, storing one row per CDR3 protein. The sample has 400,000 to 500,000 distinct CDR3 sequences; around 68% are singletons. The V gene is TRBV9, the J gene TRBJ2-5; possible D gene TRBD1, 5 bases. Sequenced: sorted CD4+, CD8+, or CD8+CD57+ T cells (not recorded which) from PBMCs. The sequence came from a human donor in good health, serving as a control. CDR3 bases: TGTGCCAGCACCGTCAGGGCTACTGGAAACACCATATCCCAGTACTTC. It is translated as CASTVRATGNTISQYF.